This T cell receptor (beta chain) is drawn from a study of early stage breast cancer tumors. Study-wide background: Eight ER+/PR+/HER2- tumors were invasive ductal; a few were invasive lobular. Study-wide findings and caveats: In about 90% of the 16 patients, blood comparison separated tumor from normal breast.

Comment on this clone: The antigen remains undetermined.

The V gene lost 0 bases and the J gene lost 4 bases, with 5 bases spanning the gap. CDR1 is SGHNT, CDR2 YYREEE, per germline (reference sequence). The CDR3 runs 14 residues. TCRdb keeps only in-frame clones here, not all; method: immunoSEQ multiplex PCR. The table shows tens of thousands of clones, with approximately 72% occurring only once. Input material: blood. V usage is TRBV5-4 and J usage is TRBJ2-6, with D hard to call. This receptor was identified in a person in their fifties or sixties with breast cancer. CDR3 sequence (DNA): TGTGCCAGCAGCTTGGGCGCCGGGGCCAACGTCCTGACTTTC. Translated: CASSLGAGANVLTF.